The clone carrying this T cell receptor beta chain was seen at least ten times. Its matching antigen is unknown. The entry originates in a study of human T cells and chemical hapten exposure. Someone pulled total RNA out of unfractionated whole blood. This CDR3 has 19 residues. Trimming pared 5 bases from V and 0 bases from J, leaving 26 bases between. Germline CDR1 and CDR2: PRHDT and FYEKMQ (reference sequence). Study-wide findings and caveats: Counts of TCRs above 1 in 1000 frequency stayed unchanged with DPC sensitization.

One entry per CDR3 protein results from TCRdb running MiXCR on the 5' RACE reads. The sample has approximately 140,000 distinct CDR3 sequences; about 4% are singletons. This clonotype was sampled from a female donor in good health. The chain couples TRBV13 to TRBJ2-7; perhaps TRBD1 as D (6 bases). Here the CDR3 DNA reads TGTGCCAGCAGCCCCCCTTGGGGGCGCCTACTTCCACTCTCCTACGAGCAGTACTTC. It encodes CASSPPWGRLLPLSYEQYF.